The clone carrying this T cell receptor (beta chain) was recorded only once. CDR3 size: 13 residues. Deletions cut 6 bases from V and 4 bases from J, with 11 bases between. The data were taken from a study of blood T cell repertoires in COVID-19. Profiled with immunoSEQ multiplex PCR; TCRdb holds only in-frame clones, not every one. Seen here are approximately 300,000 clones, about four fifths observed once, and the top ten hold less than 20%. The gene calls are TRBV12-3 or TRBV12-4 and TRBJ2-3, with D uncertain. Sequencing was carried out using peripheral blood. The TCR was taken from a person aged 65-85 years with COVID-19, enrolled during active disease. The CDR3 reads CASRRDRADTQYF. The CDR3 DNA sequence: TGTGCCAGCAGGCGAGATCGGGCAGATACGCAGTATTTT.